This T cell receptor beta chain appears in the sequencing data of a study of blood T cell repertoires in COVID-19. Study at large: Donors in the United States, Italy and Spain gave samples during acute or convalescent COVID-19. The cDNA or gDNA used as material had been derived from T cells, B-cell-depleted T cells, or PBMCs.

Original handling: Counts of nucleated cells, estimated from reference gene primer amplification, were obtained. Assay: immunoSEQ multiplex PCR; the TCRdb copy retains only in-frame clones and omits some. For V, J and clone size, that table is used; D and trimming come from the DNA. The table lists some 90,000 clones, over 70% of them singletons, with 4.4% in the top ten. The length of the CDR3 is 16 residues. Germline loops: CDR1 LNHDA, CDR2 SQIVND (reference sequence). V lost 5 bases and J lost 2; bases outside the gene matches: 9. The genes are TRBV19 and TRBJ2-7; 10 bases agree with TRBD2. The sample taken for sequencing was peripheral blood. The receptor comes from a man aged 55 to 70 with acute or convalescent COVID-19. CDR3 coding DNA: TGTGCCAGTAGTTCTTCCACTAGCGGGGACACCTACGAGCAGTACTTC. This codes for CASSSSTSGDTYEQYF.